The 24 T cell receptor beta chains below all came from one sample that was sequenced in a study of CD8 T cells in ankylosing spondylitis. TCRdb recomputed calls from the 5' RACE reads with MiXCR, one row per CDR3 protein. The sample holds 340,000 or so distinct CDR3 sequences, about 15% seen once. The sample was blood, either unsorted or a sorted T cell fraction (not recorded which). These receptors were obtained from a male donor with ankylosing spondylitis or in good health (not recorded which).

This clonotype has ten or more counts. The V call is TRBV10-3, the J call TRBJ1-1, with D unclear. Per the germline V gene, CDR1 is ENHRY and CDR2 is SYGVKD. Deletions cut 3 bases from V and 0 bases from J, with 11 bases between. The CDR3 is 15 residues long. The CDR3 bases are TGTGCCATCAGTGATAGTGGTCAAGTGAACACTGAAGCTTTCTTT. Its translation: CAISDSGQVNTEAFF.

This clonotype was seen many times. V is TRBV5-6 and J is TRBJ2-1; 7 nucleotides align to TRBD2. Trimming cost V 4 bases and J 7 bases; bases outside gene matches: 2. Germline V gene lookup returns CDR1 SGHDT and CDR2 YYEEEE. The CDR3 runs to 12 residues. The CDR3 here is CASSLGGNEQFF. The DNA for the CDR3 is TGTGCCAGCAGCCTGGGGGGGAATGAGCAGTTCTTC.

This clonotype was detected a few times. This chain connects TRBV27 to TRBJ1-2, with 7 bases identical to TRBD1. J gave up 4 bases and V 8 bases, and 10 bases lay outside the gene matches. CDR1 is MNHEY, CDR2 SMNVEV, per germline (reference sequence). The CDR3 length is 14 residues. CDR3 sequence (DNA): TGTGCCAGCGGCCCAGACAGGGTGGGCTATGGCTACACCTTC. The encoded protein is CASGPDRVGYGYTF.

At least ten counts were recorded for this clonotype. The chain recombines TRBV10-3 with TRBJ1-5; 9 bases match TRBD1. J gave up 6 bases and V 6 bases, and 6 bases lay outside the gene matches. The CDR3 consists of 14 residues. Per germline, CDR1 ENHRY and CDR2 SYGVKD. CDR3 loop: CAISPGQGGQPQHF. The CDR3 DNA reads TGTGCCATCAGCCCGGGACAGGGTGGTCAGCCCCAGCATTTT.

This clonotype was counted a few times. V is TRBV5-5 and J is TRBJ2-1, with no clear D. The CDR3 is 14 amino acids. Per germline, CDR1 SGHKS and CDR2 YYEKEE (reference sequence). Trimming shortened V by 2 bases and J by 5 bases, and 11 bases separated the two germline ends. CDR3 in DNA: TGTGCCAGCAGCTTTGGCGGAGAAAACAATGAGCAGTTCTTC. Translation gives CASSFGGENNEQFF. The complete variable domain, with remaining parts taken from reference TRBV5-5 and TRBJ2-1, reads DAGVTQSPTHLIKTRGQQVTLRCSPISGHKSVSWYQQVLGQGPQFIFQYYEKEERGRGNFPDRFSARQFPNYSSELNVNALLLGDSALYLCASSFGGENNEQFFGPGTRLTVL.

J is TRBJ2-5 and V is TRBV6-1; D gene unclear. The germline V and J ends were trimmed by 7 bases and 4 bases, with 13 bases remaining between them. Germline V CDR1 and CDR2: MNHNS, SASEGT. This CDR3 is 13 amino acids long. The CDR3 DNA sequence: TGTGCCAGCACTGAGCACATTCTAGAGACCCAGTACTTC. Its protein product is CASTEHILETQYF.

This clonotype came up a few times. V is TRBV7-9 and J is TRBJ2-5; D not certain. V was trimmed by 1 base and J by 2 bases, leaving 8 bases between them. Looked up from germline, CDR1 is SEHNR and CDR2 is FQNEAQ (reference sequence). The CDR3 runs 14 residues. CDR3 DNA: TGTGCCAGCAGCTTAGGGTGGAATCAAGAGACCCAGTACTTC. Translation: CASSLGWNQETQYF.

The chain couples TRBV29-1 to TRBJ2-7; TRBD2 might be the D (5 bases). Germline CDR1 is SQVTM and CDR2 is ANQGSEA. V was cut by 6 bases and J by 3 bases, with 15 bases left in between. The length of the CDR3 is 13 residues. In DNA form, the CDR3 reads TGCAGCGTAAGTGCAGGACTCCTCTACGAGCAGTACTTC. Its translation is CSVSAGLLYEQYF.

This chain connects TRBV7-2 to TRBJ1-5, with D maybe TRBD1 (6 bases). The germline V and J ends were trimmed by 7 bases and 4 bases, with 17 bases remaining between them. Germline V gene data show CDR1 as SGHTA and CDR2 as FQGNSA. This CDR3 has 15 amino acids. The CDR3 DNA is TGTGCCAGCATCGTCGATACAGGGAGAAATCAGCCCCAGCATTTT. It specifies CASIVDTGRNQPQHF.

This clonotype was detected ten times or more. This chain joins TRBV29-1 and TRBJ2-3; maybe TRBD1 (5 bases). CDR3 size: 12 residues. Germline V gene sequence: CDR1 SQVTM, CDR2 ANQGSEA. Trimming left V 4 bases short and J 4 bases short, with 9 bases between. The CDR3 DNA reads TGCAGCGTTGTCCCAGGGTCAGATACGCAGTATTTT. Amino acids: CSVVPGSDTQYF.

In its sample, this clonotype was seen many times. The chain combines TRBV5-1 with TRBJ2-2; D is possibly TRBD2 (6 bases). The CDR3 totals 16 residues. The V end lost 4 bases, the J end lost 0 bases, and 13 bases lay between the germline ends. Germline loops: CDR1 SGHRS, CDR2 YFSETQ. The CDR3 region is CASSPGTGANTGELFF. In DNA form, the CDR3 reads TGCGCCAGCAGCCCAGGAACGGGGGCGAACACCGGGGAGCTGTTTTTT.

This clonotype has a count of ten or more. The chain combines TRBV12-3 or TRBV12-4 with TRBJ2-3; D remains ambiguous. The ends were cut back, 4 bases at V and 6 bases at J, with 2 bases in the middle. This CDR3 has 10 amino acids. CDR3 sequence (DNA): TGTGCCAGCAGTTCCGATACGCAGTATTTT. This sequence encodes CASSSDTQYF.

This clonotype was seen only a few times. V is TRBV30 and J is TRBJ2-1; TRBD1 matches at 7 bases. Germline CDR1 reads GTSNPN; CDR2 reads SVGIG (reference sequence). The CDR3 contains 14 residues. V gave up 1 base and J gave up 3 bases; unmatched junction bases: 3. CDR3 loop: CAWSEGTVYNEQFF. DNA of the CDR3: TGTGCCTGGAGTGAAGGGACAGTCTACAATGAGCAGTTCTTC.

Here the CDR3 DNA reads TGCAGCGTTGAAGCCGGCAGCCCCACAGATACGCAGTATTTT. It is translated as CSVEAGSPTDTQYF. The chain links TRBV29-1 to TRBJ2-3; D unresolved. Deletions cut 1 base from V and 2 bases from J, with 10 bases between. Germline CDR1 reads SQVTM; CDR2 reads ANQGSEA. The CDR3 is 14 amino acids.

This clonotype was recorded a few times. The rearrangement links TRBV6-2 or TRBV6-3 to TRBJ1-2, with D hard to call. This CDR3 has 12 residues. Germline loops: CDR1 MNHEY, CDR2 SVGEGT. The V and J ends lost 5 bases and 4 bases respectively, with 8 bases between them. CDR3 sequence reads: CASSREGYGYTF. Here the CDR3 DNA reads TGTGCCAGCAGTCGGGAGGGCTATGGCTACACCTTC.

This clonotype came up a few times. The chain uses TRBV5-1 and TRBJ1-1, with TRBD1 matching 8 bases. CDR1 and CDR2 from the germline V gene are SGHRS and YFSETQ. Trimming at V came to 0 bases and at J to 0 bases, leaving 7 bases not matched to a gene. The CDR3 is 17 amino acids. The CDR3 coding sequence is TGCGCCAGCAGCTTGGCCGGGACAGGAGTCCTGAACACTGAAGCTTTCTTT. It translates to CASSLAGTGVLNTEAFF.

The CDR3 region has the DNA TGTGCCAGCAGTTACTCGTCAGGAAACACCGGGGAGCTGTTTTTT. It encodes CASSYSSGNTGELFF. The V call is TRBV6-5, the J call TRBJ2-2; unclear D gene. The CDR3 extends over 15 amino acids. Germline V gene sequence: CDR1 MNHEY, CDR2 SVGAGI. V lost 0 bases to trimming and J lost 2 bases, with 7 bases between them.

This clonotype was counted a few times. This chain uses TRBV5-6 with TRBJ1-4; D is uncertain. Trimming shortened V by 0 bases and J by 4 bases, and 7 bases separated the two germline ends. Germline CDR1 is SGHDT and CDR2 is YYEEEE. The length of the CDR3 is 14 residues. Written as DNA, the CDR3 is TGTGCCAGCAGCTTGGCTGCTATTAATGAAAAACTGTTTTTT. Protein: CASSLAAINEKLFF.

This clonotype turned up a few times. The chain combines TRBV7-8 with TRBJ2-2; D may be TRBD1 (7 bases). The CDR3 is 16 residues long. Germline CDR1 and CDR2: SGHVS and FQNEAQ. Trimming removed 5 bases at V and 0 bases at J, with 13 bases between. The chain's CDR3 is CASSPGDSPNTGELFF. The DNA of the CDR3 is TGTGCCAGCAGCCCGGGGGACAGCCCGAACACCGGGGAGCTGTTTTTT.

The chain has TRBV12-3 or TRBV12-4 and TRBJ2-5; maybe TRBD2 (5 bases). This CDR3 comprises 15 residues. Trimming took 6 bases from V and 1 from J, leaving 15 bases between them. The CDR3 reads CASSPGFSPQETQYF. The CDR3 nucleotides are TGTGCCAGCAGCCCGGGATTCTCACCCCAAGAGACCCAGTACTTC.

The chain uses TRBV4-1 and TRBJ2-1; 12 bases map to TRBD2. The V segment lost 4 bases and the J segment 7 bases; nucleotides outside the gene matches: 8. Germline assignment: CDR1 MGHRA and CDR2 YSYEKL. This CDR3 region has 16 residues. CDR3 sequence reads: CASSPLAGGPRNEQFF. DNA for the CDR3: TGCGCCAGCAGCCCTCTAGCGGGGGGGCCCCGGAATGAGCAGTTCTTC.

The J gene is TRBJ2-3, the V gene TRBV11-1; D is unclear. V was clipped by 5 bases and J by 7 bases, with 13 bases between them. The CDR3 is made up of 13 amino acids. Germline loops: CDR1 SGHAT, CDR2 FQDESV (reference sequence). CDR3 DNA: TGTGCCAGCAGCCTCCCCGAGCAAAATACGCAGTATTTT. It codes for CASSLPEQNTQYF. Supplemented by reference TRBV11-1 and TRBJ2-3, the full variable domain reads EAEVAQSPRYKITEKSQAVAFWCDPISGHATLYWYRQILGQGPELLVQFQDESVVDDSQLPKDRFSAERLKGVDSTLKIQPAELGDSAMYLCASSLPEQNTQYFGPGTRLTVL.

Only a few counts were recorded for this clonotype. The V gene is TRBV4-1, the J gene TRBJ2-1; 7 bases are shared with TRBD2. The CDR3 runs to 17 residues. CDR1 and CDR2 from the germline V gene are MGHRA and YSYEKL. The ends lost 1 base at V and 4 bases at J; junction bases unmatched: 10. The CDR3 protein is CASSQVYGGTPYNEQFF. The CDR3 coding sequence is TGCGCCAGCAGCCAAGTGTACGGGGGGACCCCTTACAATGAGCAGTTCTTC.

This rearrangement joins TRBV7-9 to TRBJ1-1; D is undetermined. The CDR3 length is 14 residues. The germline CDR1 and CDR2 sequences are SEHNR and FQNEAQ (reference sequence). V was cut by 4 bases and J by 2 bases, with 11 bases left in between. CDR3 in amino acids: CASSSQSYNTEAFF. The CDR3 region has the DNA TGTGCCAGCAGCTCGCAGAGTTACAACACTGAAGCTTTCTTT.